The T cell receptor (beta chain) under discussion was sequenced for a study of radiation and T cells in renal cell carcinoma. As for the study in general: Nephrectomy followed 15 Gy stereotactic body radiation by 4 weeks.

A single count supports this clone. As yet, its antigen is unknown. Documented time point: blood 2 weeks post-SBRT. Treatment described: 15 Gy SBRT to primary tumor, nephrectomy 4 weeks later. The table came from immunoSEQ multiplex PCR; TCRdb's copy has only in-frame clones and leaves some out. In the table there are roughly 80,000 clones, 80% to 90% of which are singletons. Study-level findings and limits: Top tumor clonotypes rose in blood 2 weeks post-radiation, then contracted. Without pretreatment biopsies, baseline tumor clonotype presence was undetermined.

The CDR3 has 14 residues. V lost 6 bases and J lost 7; bases outside the gene matches: 5. Germline CDR1 is SGHKS and CDR2 is YYEKEE (reference sequence). The source is a woman aged 45-65 years with renal cell carcinoma. The rearrangement links TRBV5-5 to TRBJ1-4; TRBD1 matches at 11 bases. The sequences come from blood, collected from a patient whose treatment included radiotherapy and nephrectomy. This CDR3 is CASTTGTGGEKLFF. DNA for the CDR3: TGTGCCAGCACCACCGGGACAGGGGGTGAAAAACTGTTTTTT. The full variable domain, in which reference TRBV5-5 and TRBJ1-4 provide the parts outside the CDR3, is DAGVTQSPTHLIKTRGQQVTLRCSPISGHKSVSWYQQVLGQGPQFIFQYYEKEERGRGNFPDRFSARQFPNYSSELNVNALLLGDSALYLCASTTGTGGEKLFFGSGTQLSVL.